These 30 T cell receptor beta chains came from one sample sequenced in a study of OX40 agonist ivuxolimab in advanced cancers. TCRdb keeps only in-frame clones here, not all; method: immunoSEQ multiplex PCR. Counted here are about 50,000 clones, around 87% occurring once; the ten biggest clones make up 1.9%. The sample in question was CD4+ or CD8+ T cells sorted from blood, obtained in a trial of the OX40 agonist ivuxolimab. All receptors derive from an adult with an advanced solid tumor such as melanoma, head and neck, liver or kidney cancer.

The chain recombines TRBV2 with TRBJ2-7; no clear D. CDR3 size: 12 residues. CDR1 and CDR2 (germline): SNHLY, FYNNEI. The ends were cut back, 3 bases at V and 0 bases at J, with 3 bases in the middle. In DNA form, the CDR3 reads TGTGCCAGCAGTGAGATCTCCTACGAGCAGTACTTC. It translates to CASSEISYEQYF.

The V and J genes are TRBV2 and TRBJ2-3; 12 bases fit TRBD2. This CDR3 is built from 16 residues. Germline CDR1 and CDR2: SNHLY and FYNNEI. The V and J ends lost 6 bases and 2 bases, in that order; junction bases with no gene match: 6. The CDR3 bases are TGTGCCAGCAGACCTGGACTAGCGGGATTCACAGATACGCAGTATTTT. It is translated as CASRPGLAGFTDTQYF.

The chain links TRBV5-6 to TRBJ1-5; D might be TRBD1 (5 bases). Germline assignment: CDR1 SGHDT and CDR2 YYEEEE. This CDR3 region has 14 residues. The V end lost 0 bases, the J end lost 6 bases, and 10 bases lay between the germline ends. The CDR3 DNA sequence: TGTGCCAGCAGCTTGGGAGACAGACTTCAGCCCCAGCATTTT. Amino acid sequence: CASSLGDRLQPQHF.

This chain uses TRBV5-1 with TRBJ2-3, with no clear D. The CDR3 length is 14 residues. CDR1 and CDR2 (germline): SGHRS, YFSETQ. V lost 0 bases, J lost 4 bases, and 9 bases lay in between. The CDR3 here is CASSLEGPADTQYF. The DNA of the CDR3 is TGCGCCAGCAGCTTGGAGGGTCCTGCAGATACGCAGTATTTT.

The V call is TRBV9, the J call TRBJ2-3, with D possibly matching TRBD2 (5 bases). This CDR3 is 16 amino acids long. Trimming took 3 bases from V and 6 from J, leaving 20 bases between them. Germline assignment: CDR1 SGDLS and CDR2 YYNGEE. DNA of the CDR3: TGTGCCAGCAGCGCCCTGGGGTACGGGGTTGTTGATACGCAGTATTTT. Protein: CASSALGYGVVDTQYF.

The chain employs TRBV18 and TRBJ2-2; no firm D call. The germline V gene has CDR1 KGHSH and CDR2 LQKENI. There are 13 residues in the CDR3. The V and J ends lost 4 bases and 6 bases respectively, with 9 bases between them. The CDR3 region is CASSLTAAGELFF. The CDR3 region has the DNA TGTGCCAGCTCACTAACGGCGGCCGGGGAGCTGTTTTTT. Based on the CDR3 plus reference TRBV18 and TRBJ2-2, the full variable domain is NAGVMQNPRHLVRRRGQEARLRCSPMKGHSHVYWYRQLPEEGLKFMVYLQKENIIDESGMPKERFSAEFPKEGPSILRIQQVVRGDSAAYFCASSLTAAGELFFGEGSRLTVL.

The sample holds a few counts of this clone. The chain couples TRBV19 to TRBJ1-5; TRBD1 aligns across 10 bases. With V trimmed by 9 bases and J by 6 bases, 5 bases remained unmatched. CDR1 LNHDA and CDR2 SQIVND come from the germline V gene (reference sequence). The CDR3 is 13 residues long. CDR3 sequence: CASQGTGVQPQHF. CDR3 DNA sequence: TGTGCCAGCCAGGGGACAGGGGTTCAGCCCCAGCATTTT.

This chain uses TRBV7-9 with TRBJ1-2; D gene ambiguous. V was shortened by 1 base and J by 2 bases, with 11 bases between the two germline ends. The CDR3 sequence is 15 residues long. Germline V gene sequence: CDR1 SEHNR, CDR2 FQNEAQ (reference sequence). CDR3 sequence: CASSLVRGTNYGYTF. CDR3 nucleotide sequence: TGTGCCAGCAGCTTAGTTAGAGGTACCAACTATGGCTACACCTTC.

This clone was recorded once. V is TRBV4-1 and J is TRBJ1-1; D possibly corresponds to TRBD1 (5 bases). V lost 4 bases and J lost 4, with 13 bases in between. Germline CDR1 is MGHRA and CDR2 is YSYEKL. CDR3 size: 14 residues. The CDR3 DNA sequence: TGCGCCAGCAGCCGGCGGGACGAGGCCACTGAAGCTTTCTTT. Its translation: CASSRRDEATEAFF.

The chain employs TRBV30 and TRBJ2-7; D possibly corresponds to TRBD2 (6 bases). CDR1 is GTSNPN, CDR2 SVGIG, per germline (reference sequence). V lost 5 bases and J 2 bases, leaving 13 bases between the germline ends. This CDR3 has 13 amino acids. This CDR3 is CAWDLRLAYEQYF. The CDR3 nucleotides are TGTGCCTGGGACCTCAGACTAGCCTACGAGCAGTACTTC.

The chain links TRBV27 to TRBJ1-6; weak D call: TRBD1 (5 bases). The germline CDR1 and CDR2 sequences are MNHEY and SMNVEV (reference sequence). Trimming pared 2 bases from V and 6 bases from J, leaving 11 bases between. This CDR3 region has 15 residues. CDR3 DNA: TGTGCCAGCAGTTTAGGGGGGGAAGCTAATTCACCCCTCCACTTT. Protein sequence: CASSLGGEANSPLHF.

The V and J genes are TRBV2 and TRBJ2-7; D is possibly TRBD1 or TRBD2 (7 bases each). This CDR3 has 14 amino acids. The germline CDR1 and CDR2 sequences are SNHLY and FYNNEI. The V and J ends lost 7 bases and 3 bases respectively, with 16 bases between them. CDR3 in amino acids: CASTQGGVGYEQYF. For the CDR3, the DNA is TGTGCCAGCACCCAGGGGGGGGTTGGCTACGAGCAGTACTTC.

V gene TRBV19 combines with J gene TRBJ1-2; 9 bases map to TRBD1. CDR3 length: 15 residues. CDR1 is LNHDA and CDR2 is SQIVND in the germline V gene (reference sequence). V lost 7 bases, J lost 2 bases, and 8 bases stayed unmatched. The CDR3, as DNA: TGTGCCAGTACACAACACAGGGGGCTAAACTATGGCTACACCTTC. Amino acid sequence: CASTQHRGLNYGYTF.

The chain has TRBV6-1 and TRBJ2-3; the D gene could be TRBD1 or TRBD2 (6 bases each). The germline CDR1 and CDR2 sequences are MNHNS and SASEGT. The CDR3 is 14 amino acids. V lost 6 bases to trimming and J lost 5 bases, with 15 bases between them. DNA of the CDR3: TGTGCCAGCAGGAGGGGGGCCGGGGGAGATACGCAGTATTTT. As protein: CASRRGAGGDTQYF.

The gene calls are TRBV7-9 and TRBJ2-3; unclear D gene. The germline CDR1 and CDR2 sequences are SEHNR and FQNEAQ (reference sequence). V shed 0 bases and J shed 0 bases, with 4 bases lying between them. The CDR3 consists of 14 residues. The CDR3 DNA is TGTGCCAGCAGCTTAGCGAAAAGCACAGATACGCAGTATTTT. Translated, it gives CASSLAKSTDTQYF.

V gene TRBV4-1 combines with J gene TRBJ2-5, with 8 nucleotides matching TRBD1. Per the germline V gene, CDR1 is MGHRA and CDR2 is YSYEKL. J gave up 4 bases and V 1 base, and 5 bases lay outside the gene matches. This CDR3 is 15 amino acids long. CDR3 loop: CASSQVQGGAETQYF. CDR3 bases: TGCGCCAGCAGCCAAGTACAGGGGGGTGCAGAGACCCAGTACTTC.

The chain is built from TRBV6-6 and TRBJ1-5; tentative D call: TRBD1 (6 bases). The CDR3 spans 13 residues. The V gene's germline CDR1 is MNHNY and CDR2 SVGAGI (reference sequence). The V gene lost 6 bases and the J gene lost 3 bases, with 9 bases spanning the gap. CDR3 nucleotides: TGTGCCAGCAGCAGGGGATACAATCAGCCCCAGCATTTT. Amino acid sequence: CASSRGYNQPQHF.

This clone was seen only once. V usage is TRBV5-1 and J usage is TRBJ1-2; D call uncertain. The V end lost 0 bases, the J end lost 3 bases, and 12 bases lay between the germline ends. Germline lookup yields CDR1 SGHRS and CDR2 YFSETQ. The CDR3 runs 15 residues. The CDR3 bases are TGCGCCAGCAGCTTGGGTGACATGGGTGACTATGGCTACACCTTC. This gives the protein CASSLGDMGDYGYTF.

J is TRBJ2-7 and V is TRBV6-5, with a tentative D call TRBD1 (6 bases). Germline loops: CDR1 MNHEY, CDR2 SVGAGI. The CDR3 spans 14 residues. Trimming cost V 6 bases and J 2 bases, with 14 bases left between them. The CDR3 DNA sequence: TGTGCCAGCAGGGACAGTACGAATCCCTACGAGCAGTACTTC. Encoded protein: CASRDSTNPYEQYF.

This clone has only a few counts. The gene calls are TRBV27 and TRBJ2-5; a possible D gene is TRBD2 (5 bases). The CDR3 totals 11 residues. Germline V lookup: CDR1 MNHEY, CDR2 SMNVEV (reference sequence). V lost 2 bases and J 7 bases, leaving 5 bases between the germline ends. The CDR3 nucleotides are TGTGCCAGCAGTTTAGAGGGGACCCAGTACTTC. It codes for CASSLEGTQYF.

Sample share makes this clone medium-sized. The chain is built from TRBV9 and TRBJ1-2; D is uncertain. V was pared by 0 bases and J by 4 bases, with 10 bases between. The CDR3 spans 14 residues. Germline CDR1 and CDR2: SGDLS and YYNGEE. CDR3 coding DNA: TGTGCCAGCAGCGTAGCCGGCGACCTCTATGGCTACACCTTC. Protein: CASSVAGDLYGYTF.

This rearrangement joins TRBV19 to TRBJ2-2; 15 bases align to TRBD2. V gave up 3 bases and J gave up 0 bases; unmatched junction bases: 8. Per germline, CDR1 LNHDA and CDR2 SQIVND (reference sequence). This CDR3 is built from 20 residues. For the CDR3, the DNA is TGTGCCAGTAGTATTCTCCCCGGGACTAGCGGGGGGTCGAACACCGGGGAGCTGTTTTTT. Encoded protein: CASSILPGTSGGSNTGELFF.

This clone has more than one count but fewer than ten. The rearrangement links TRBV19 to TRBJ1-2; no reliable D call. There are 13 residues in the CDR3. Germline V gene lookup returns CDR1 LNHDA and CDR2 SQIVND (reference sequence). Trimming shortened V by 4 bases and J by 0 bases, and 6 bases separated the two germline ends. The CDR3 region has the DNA TGTGCCAGTAGTAGTCAAGCTAACTATGGCTACACCTTC. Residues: CASSSQANYGYTF.

The CDR3 region is CASSLGVGLASYTF. DNA for the CDR3: TGCGCCAGCAGCTTGGGGGTAGGACTGGCCTCCTACACCTTC. The J gene is TRBJ1-2, the V gene TRBV5-1; D call uncertain. The CDR3 is made up of 14 amino acids. The germline V and J ends were trimmed by 0 bases and 10 bases, with 16 bases remaining between them. Germline values: CDR1 SGHRS, CDR2 YFSETQ.

The DNA of the CDR3 is TGTGCCAGCAGCTTAGAATTGAGGCAGTTAAACAATGAGCAGTTCTTC. This codes for CASSLELRQLNNEQFF. The chain carries TRBV7-9 and TRBJ2-1; D is unresolved. V lost 1 base to trimming and J lost 5 bases, with 15 bases between them. Germline V lookup: CDR1 SEHNR, CDR2 FQNEAQ (reference sequence). The CDR3 has 16 amino acids.

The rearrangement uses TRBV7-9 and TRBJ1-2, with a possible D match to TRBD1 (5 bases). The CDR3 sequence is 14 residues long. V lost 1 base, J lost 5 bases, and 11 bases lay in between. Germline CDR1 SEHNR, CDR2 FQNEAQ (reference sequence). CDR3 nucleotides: TGTGCCAGCAGCTTAGGTCAGGGACTGTATGGCTACACCTTC. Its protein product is CASSLGQGLYGYTF.

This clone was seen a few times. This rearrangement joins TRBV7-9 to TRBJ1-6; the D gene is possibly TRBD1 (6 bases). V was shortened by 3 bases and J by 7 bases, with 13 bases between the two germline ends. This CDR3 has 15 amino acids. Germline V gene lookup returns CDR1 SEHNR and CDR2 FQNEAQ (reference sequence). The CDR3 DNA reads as TGTGCCAGCAGCTTTTTGCAGGGGAAAAATTCACCCCTCCACTTT. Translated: CASSFLQGKNSPLHF.

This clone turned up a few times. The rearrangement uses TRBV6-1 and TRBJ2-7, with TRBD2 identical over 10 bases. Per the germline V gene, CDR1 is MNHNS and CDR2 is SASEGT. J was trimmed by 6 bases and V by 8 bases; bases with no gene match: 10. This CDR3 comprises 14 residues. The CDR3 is CASGVGLAVREQYF. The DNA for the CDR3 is TGTGCCAGCGGGGTCGGACTAGCGGTTCGCGAGCAGTACTTC.

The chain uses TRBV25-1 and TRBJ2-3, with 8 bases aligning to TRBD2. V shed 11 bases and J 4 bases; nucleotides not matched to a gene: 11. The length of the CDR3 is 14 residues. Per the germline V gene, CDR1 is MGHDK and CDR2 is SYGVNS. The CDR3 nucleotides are TGTGCCGTACGCCCCCGGGGGGGGGCAGATACGCAGTATTTT. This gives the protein CAVRPRGGADTQYF.

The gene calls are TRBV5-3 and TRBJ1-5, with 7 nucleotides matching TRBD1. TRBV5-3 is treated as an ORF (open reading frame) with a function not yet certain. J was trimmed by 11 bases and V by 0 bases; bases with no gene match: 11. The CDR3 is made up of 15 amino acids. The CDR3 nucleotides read TGTGCCAGAAGCTTGGTGCGGATCAGGGGGGGAGCCCAGCATTTT. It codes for CARSLVRIRGGAQHF.